This is a list of T cell receptor beta chains from one sample in a study of cytomegalovirus exposure and HLA in healthy donors. The protocol was immunoSEQ multiplex PCR, while the TCRdb copy is restricted to in-frame clones and leaves out a portion. This table has around 100,000 clones, roughly 66% appearing once. The specimen was PBMCs. The source is a woman aged 50 to 65 in good health and CMV-seronegative. Each CDR3 is given with its conserved first and last residue. Each record gives: J gene, V gene, CDR3 protein.

TRBJ2-3 | TRBV6-1 | CASSEAGLGGDTQYF
TRBJ2-7 | TRBV5-1 | CASSLALAGDEQYF
TRBJ2-5 | TRBV6-4 | CASSGGQGETQYF
TRBJ2-3 | TRBV18 | CASSPESDTQYF
TRBJ2-1 | TRBV7-2 | CASSRRLAGGNEQFF
TRBJ1-1 | TRBV5-6 | CASSQWTDTEAFF
TRBJ1-1 | TRBV28 | CASSLGVGNTEAFF
TRBJ2-1 | TRBV7-8 | CASSLDGLAGYEQFF
TRBJ2-3 | TRBV11-2 | CASSLDRLAGAEDTQYF
TRBJ1-2 | TRBV28 | CASSSPGQENYGYTF
TRBJ1-6 | TRBV10-3 | CAISDGGGRNYNSPLHF
TRBJ2-5 | TRBV19 | CASSITGRTSGSRRETQYF